The 21 T cell receptor beta chains below were found in one sample sequenced in a study of early T cells in non-severe SARS-CoV-2 infection (dated by TCRdb to 2020 to 2023). To prepare the library, 5' RACE was applied. The sequencing machine was a NextSeq 500. Starting from the raw public reads, TCRdb applied fastp trimming at Q25, assembled clones with MiXCR and retained in-frame beta chains. Rows are combined by CDR3 protein, so each entry shows the most common genes and DNA. Counted in this sample were tens of thousands of distinct CDR3 sequences; 4% to 5.5% of them appeared once. The ten largest clonotypes hold around 6.3% of the sample. Sequencing input: whole blood. The receptor source for this set is an adult who was a healthcare worker with PCR-confirmed SARS-CoV-2 infection or an uninfected control (not recorded which).

This clonotype was seen more than once but under ten times. The chain joins TRBV12-3 or TRBV12-4 to TRBJ1-5; D is unclear. The CDR3 has 13 amino acids. V lost 5 bases and J 6 bases, leaving 11 bases between the germline ends. CDR3 bases: TGTGCCAGCAGTCCGGACGAGTTTCAGCCCCAGCATTTT. Translating it yields CASSPDEFQPQHF.

This clonotype was seen at least ten times. V usage is TRBV20-1 and J usage is TRBJ1-1, with D unresolved. The germline CDR1 and CDR2 sequences are DFQATT and SNEGSKA (reference sequence). V was clipped by 4 bases and J by 4 bases, with 13 bases between them. The CDR3 length is 13 residues. The CDR3 protein is CSATSNAVTEAFF. CDR3 DNA: TGCAGTGCTACGTCCAACGCGGTCACTGAAGCTTTCTTT.

This clonotype was picked up many times. The chain is built from TRBV10-1 and TRBJ2-5; 12 bases match TRBD1. Germline lookup yields CDR1 WNHNN and CDR2 SYGVQD (reference sequence). The CDR3 totals 15 residues. J was trimmed by 2 bases and V by 6 bases; bases with no gene match: 4. The DNA for the CDR3 is TGCGCCAGCAGGGGGACAGGGGGCGTTCAAGAGACCCAGTACTTC. It codes for CASRGTGGVQETQYF.

Concerning this clonotype itself: A much larger clone is a single base away; this may be a read error. The conserved phenylalanine or tryptophan normally closing the CDR3 is absent here, so this likely arose from a read error. The rearrangement joins TRBV18 to TRBJ2-7; the D gene is possibly TRBD1 (5 bases). The germline V gene encodes CDR1 KGHSH and CDR2 LQKENI. The CDR3 covers 16 residues. Between the trimmed V and J ends, which lost 4 bases and 0 bases, there was a span of 16 bases. CDR3 DNA: TGTGCCAGCTCACGCGCTACAGGTGCCTCCTCCTACGAGCAGTACCTC. Residues: CASSRATGASSYEQYL.

This clonotype occurred many times. V and J are TRBV10-3 and TRBJ2-1; D gene ambiguous. Germline V gene lookup returns CDR1 ENHRY and CDR2 SYGVKD. The CDR3 is made up of 16 amino acids. Trimming pared 2 bases from V and 0 bases from J, leaving 11 bases between. Here the CDR3 reads CAISELASASYNEQFF. DNA for the CDR3: TGTGCCATCAGTGAGCTTGCCAGCGCCTCCTACAATGAGCAGTTCTTC.

CDR3 loop: CASSQWTANTEAFF. The CDR3, as DNA: TGTGCCAGCAGTCAGTGGACAGCGAACACTGAAGCTTTCTTT. J is TRBJ1-1 and V is TRBV7-9; maybe TRBD1 (6 bases). In germline, CDR1 is SEHNR, CDR2 FQNEAQ (reference sequence). With 6 bases removed from V and 1 base from J, the gap between germline ends came to 12 bases. This CDR3 is built from 14 residues. Supplemented by reference TRBV7-9 and TRBJ1-1, the full variable domain reads DTGVSQNPRHKITKRGQNVTFRCDPISEHNRLYWYRQTLGQGPEFLTYFQNEAQLEKSRLLSDRFSAERPKGSFSTLEIQRTEQGDSAMYLCASSQWTANTEAFFGQGTRLTVV.

This clonotype was observed many times. The chain uses TRBV5-1 and TRBJ2-7, with D hard to call. Trimming took off 0 bases at V and 4 bases at J, with 5 bases between the two ends. Germline loops: CDR1 SGHRS, CDR2 YFSETQ. This CDR3 spans 12 amino acids. The CDR3 protein is CASSLDWYEQYF. DNA for the CDR3: TGCGCCAGCAGCTTGGACTGGTACGAGCAGTACTTC.

This clonotype was seen repeatedly, ten times or more. This chain uses TRBV5-1 with TRBJ2-1, with a weak D call TRBD2 (5 bases). The CDR3 loop spans 14 amino acids. Per the germline V gene, CDR1 is SGHRS and CDR2 is YFSETQ. The ends were cut back, 5 bases at V and 6 bases at J, with 15 bases in the middle. CDR3 residues: CASRIGSALNEQFF. The CDR3 region has the DNA TGCGCCAGCAGGATTGGGAGCGCTCTCAATGAGCAGTTCTTC.

This clonotype was seen a handful of times. The rearrangement links TRBV7-2 to TRBJ2-7; the D call may be TRBD1 or TRBD2 (6 bases each). V was pared by 0 bases and J by 7 bases, with 10 bases between. CDR3 size: 13 residues. Per the germline V gene, CDR1 is SGHTA and CDR2 is FQGNSA. CDR3 DNA sequence: TGTGCCAGCAGCTTAGCGGAGGGGGTTGAGCAGTACTTC. This gives the protein CASSLAEGVEQYF.

The chain joins TRBV9 to TRBJ2-7; D remains unclear. From germline, CDR1 is SGDLS and CDR2 YYNGEE. The CDR3 extends over 14 amino acids. The V and J ends lost 1 base and 1 base respectively, with 9 bases between them. The DNA for the CDR3 is TGTGCCAGCAGCGTATCAGGCGGATCCTACGAGCAGTACTTC. This codes for CASSVSGGSYEQYF.

CDR3 nucleotides: TGTGCCACCAGCTCCAGGTGGGCAGATAAGGGGGAAAAACTGTTTTTT. Translation: CATSSRWADKGEKLFF. The gene calls are TRBV15 and TRBJ1-4; perhaps TRBD1 as D (5 bases). The CDR3 has 16 amino acids. V was trimmed by 5 bases and J by 8 bases, leaving 21 bases between them. Per the germline V gene, CDR1 is LNHNV and CDR2 is YYDKDF (reference sequence).

This clonotype was recorded once. The chain couples TRBV20-1 to TRBJ1-5; D is unresolved. The CDR3 extends over 14 amino acids. V lost 2 bases and J lost 0, with 8 bases in between. Germline CDR1 reads DFQATT; CDR2 reads SNEGSKA (reference sequence). The CDR3 is CSARSGNSNQPQHF. In DNA form, the CDR3 reads TGCAGTGCTAGATCGGGAAATAGCAATCAGCCCCAGCATTTT.

The rearrangement joins TRBV12-3 or TRBV12-4 to TRBJ2-5; D gene ambiguous. The CDR3 length is 13 residues. The ends were cut back, 3 bases at V and 2 bases at J, with 7 bases in the middle. The CDR3: CASSFTAQETQYF. In nucleotides, the CDR3 is TGTGCCAGCAGTTTTACGGCACAAGAGACCCAGTACTTC.

This clonotype was counted at least ten times. The J gene is TRBJ1-5, the V gene TRBV6-6; TRBD1 is a possible D gene (6 bases). Germline V gene sequence: CDR1 MNHNY, CDR2 SVGAGI (reference sequence). This CDR3 is 14 amino acids long. Trimming took 6 bases from V and 3 from J, leaving 12 bases between them. CDR3 in amino acids: CASSWTENNQPQHF. DNA for the CDR3: TGTGCCAGCAGCTGGACAGAAAACAATCAGCCCCAGCATTTT.

This clonotype was observed many times. This chain uses TRBV5-1 with TRBJ2-1; the D gene could be TRBD1 or TRBD2 (6 bases each). The V gene's germline CDR1 is SGHRS and CDR2 YFSETQ. Between the trimmed V and J ends, which lost 3 bases and 3 bases, there was a span of 13 bases. This CDR3 contains 15 residues. The CDR3 loop is CASSSDGGLYNEQFF. In nucleotides, the CDR3 is TGCGCCAGCAGCTCCGACGGGGGCCTCTACAATGAGCAGTTCTTC.

In its sample, this clonotype was seen a few times. The chain links TRBV2 to TRBJ2-2, with unresolved D. Trimming left V 8 bases short and J 5 bases short, with 6 bases between. This CDR3 is built from 11 residues. Germline CDR1 reads SNHLY; CDR2 reads FYNNEI. The CDR3 nucleotides are TGTGCCAGCGGATATACCGGGGAGCTGTTTTTT. Amino acids: CASGYTGELFF.

This clonotype was observed many times. This chain connects TRBV10-3 to TRBJ2-1; no reliable D call. Trimming removed 3 bases at V and 0 bases at J, with 12 bases between. This CDR3 contains 16 residues. Germline assignment: CDR1 ENHRY and CDR2 SYGVKD. Here the CDR3 reads CAISDQWSLSYNEQFF. Here the CDR3 DNA reads TGTGCCATCAGTGATCAGTGGAGCCTCTCCTACAATGAGCAGTTCTTC.

V and J are TRBV5-6 and TRBJ1-1; weak D call: TRBD1 (5 bases). This CDR3 region has 19 residues. CDR1 and CDR2 from the germline V gene are SGHDT and YYEEEE. Trimming left V 6 bases short and J 0 bases short, with 27 bases between. The CDR3 nucleotides are TGTGCCAGCAAAACGGTTGGGATGTTGCCCGGGGGGATGAACACTGAAGCTTTCTTT. As protein: CASKTVGMLPGGMNTEAFF.

The CDR3: CASSEDRGTFEQYF. The CDR3 bases are TGCGCCAGCAGCGAGGACAGGGGGACTTTCGAGCAGTACTTC. This sequence joins TRBV5-1 and TRBJ2-7; 10 positions match TRBD1. Germline CDR1 is SGHRS and CDR2 is YFSETQ. This CDR3 region has 14 residues. The V segment lost 4 bases and the J segment 6 bases; nucleotides outside the gene matches: 7.

The chain recombines TRBV29-1 with TRBJ2-3; D might be TRBD2 (6 bases). Germline CDR1 reads SQVTM; CDR2 reads ANQGSEA. The CDR3 totals 13 residues. Trimming shortened V by 4 bases and J by 4 bases, and 12 bases separated the two germline ends. The CDR3 sequence: CSVVRRGADTQYF. The DNA of the CDR3 is TGCAGCGTTGTCCGGCGGGGAGCAGATACGCAGTATTTT.

This clonotype was picked up many times. The chain combines TRBV11-2 with TRBJ1-1; D unresolved. This CDR3 comprises 14 residues. The V gene's germline CDR1 is SGHAT and CDR2 FQNNGV. V shed 5 bases and J shed 2 bases, with 12 bases lying between them. The CDR3 spells CASSLRTPNTEAFF. The CDR3 nucleotides read TGTGCCAGCAGCCTGAGGACGCCAAACACTGAAGCTTTCTTT.